This TCR beta chain was profiled in a study of Ad26.COV2.S vaccination and SARS-CoV-2 variants. Study outcomes and limitations: Reportedly, spike-specific CD8+ and CD4+ T cell responses achieved substantial breadth once vaccination had taken place.

Documented treatment: about 20 received Ad26.COV2.S at low or high dose, single or two shots; 5 received placebo; per-sample allocation not given. The samples date from day 63 after the first vaccine or placebo injection. The method was immunoSEQ multiplex PCR; TCRdb's version includes in-frame clones alone and lacks a portion of them. The profile shows about 330,000 clones, 90% of them singletons. Of note for this clone: The antigen is not known.

Germline V gene sequence: CDR1 MNHNS, CDR2 SASEGT. J lost 5 bases, V lost 3 bases, and 6 bases had no gene match. The CDR3 spans 15 residues. The V gene is TRBV6-1, the J gene TRBJ2-3, with 9 bases that match TRBD2. This receptor was taken from a person between 18 and 60 years old who received the Ad26.COV2.S COVID-19 vaccine or a placebo. Sequencing was performed on peripheral blood, taken in a trial of Ad26.COV2.S vaccine versus placebo. The CDR3 is CASSDLAGRRDTQYF. The CDR3 nucleotides are TGTGCCAGCAGTGATCTAGCGGGACGACGAGATACGCAGTATTTT.